This T cell receptor beta chain was found in a study of blood T cell repertoires in COVID-19. Produced via immunoSEQ multiplex PCR; TCRdb's table is partial and in-frame only. The sample records 90,000 or so clones, roughly 85% being singletons. The junction had 5 bases not matched to a gene; V was cut back by 2 bases and J by 5 bases. CDR1 is LNHDA, CDR2 SQIVND, per germline (reference sequence). The CDR3 loop spans 15 amino acids. The chain recombines TRBV19 with TRBJ2-3; 9 bases are a match to TRBD2. This clonotype was sampled from a woman in her sixties with COVID-19, enrolled during active disease. The sequenced material came from peripheral blood. The CDR3 here is CASSIRRGGKDTQYF. The CDR3 DNA sequence: TGTGCCAGTAGTATACGGCGGGGGGGCAAAGATACGCAGTATTTT.